Below are 29 T cell receptor beta chains sequenced from a single sample in a study of T cells after yellow fever vaccination. A single record per CDR3 protein comes from TCRdb applying MiXCR to the 5' RACE reads. In the table there are 150,000 to 200,000 distinct CDR3 sequences, 9.5% to 11% of which are singletons. The specimen comprised CD8+ T cells sorted from PBMCs, sampled 15 days after the yellow fever booster vaccination. The receptors derive from a man aged 18-30 years who received the YFV17D yellow fever vaccine.

The rearrangement joins TRBV4-1 to TRBJ2-7; D not resolved. The V end was cut by 10 bases, the J end by 0 bases, with 10 bases between. The CDR3 runs to 12 residues. Per the germline V gene, CDR1 is MGHRA and CDR2 is YSYEKL. CDR3 DNA: TGCGCCACCGCGGATAGCTCCTACGAGCAGTACTTC. Translated: CATADSSYEQYF.

This clonotype was observed a few times. The chain uses TRBV20-1 and TRBJ2-7, with D possibly TRBD2 on 5 matching bases. The CDR3 consists of 13 residues. The germline V and J ends were trimmed by 6 bases and 3 bases, with 15 bases remaining between them. Germline V gives CDR1 DFQATT, CDR2 SNEGSKA (reference sequence). CDR3 in amino acids: CSAEAWESYEQYF. In DNA form, the CDR3 reads TGCAGTGCGGAGGCCTGGGAGAGCTACGAGCAGTACTTC.

There are a few counts of this clonotype. This chain connects TRBV6-2 or TRBV6-3 to TRBJ2-7, with D possibly called TRBD1 or TRBD2 (5 bases each). The CDR3 spans 14 residues. Between the trimmed V and J ends, which lost 5 bases and 6 bases, there was a span of 17 bases. Per germline, CDR1 MNHEY and CDR2 SVGEGT. The CDR3 region is CASSPTGTTTEQYV. CDR3 DNA sequence: TGTGCCAGCAGTCCGACCGGGACGACGACCGAGCAGTACGTC.

This chain uses TRBV6-5 with TRBJ2-4; D may be TRBD2 (5 bases). The CDR3 covers 15 residues. The V end lost 2 bases, the J end lost 9 bases, and 17 bases lay between the germline ends. Germline-derived CDR1 and CDR2 are MNHEY and SVGAGI. CDR3 amino acids: CASSYTGEPLGIQYF. CDR3 in DNA: TGTGCCAGCAGTTACACCGGGGAGCCCTTGGGCATTCAGTACTTC.

The rearrangement uses TRBV4-1 and TRBJ2-3; D call uncertain. This CDR3 spans 15 amino acids. Germline loops: CDR1 MGHRA, CDR2 YSYEKL. V dropped 6 bases and J dropped 1 base, with 14 bases sitting between them. CDR3 loop: CASRHGEVGTDTQYF. The CDR3, as DNA: TGCGCCAGCAGGCACGGAGAAGTGGGCACAGATACGCAGTATTTT.

This clonotype was seen a few times. The chain recombines TRBV10-2 with TRBJ1-1, with 7 nucleotides matching TRBD1. This CDR3 has 16 residues. The V gene's germline CDR1 is WSHSY and CDR2 SAAADI. Trimming took 6 bases from V and 7 from J; bases not matched to a gene: 17. CDR3 residues: CASSPGTAYRGGEAFF. CDR3 nucleotide sequence: TGCGCCAGCAGCCCCGGGACAGCCTACCGCGGGGGTGAAGCTTTCTTT.

For this clonotype: It is unclear where the CDR3 begins or ends on the DNA, so no DNA is shown, and the CDR3 is as TCRdb lists it. This sequence joins TRBV7-5 and TRBJ1-5; the table names TRBD1, a call not compared with the DNA. TRBV7-5 is an annotated pseudogene. With termini counted, the CDR3 has 16 amino acids. CDR3: CISVPEARTGHQPQHF.

This clonotype was counted a few times. The genes are TRBV12-3 or TRBV12-4 and TRBJ2-5; the D gene is possibly TRBD2 (6 bases). The V end was cut by 1 base, the J end by 5 bases, with 17 bases between. The CDR3 is 16 residues long. CDR3 residues: CASSLVAGRTLETQYF. CDR3 DNA sequence: TGTGCCAGCAGTTTAGTAGCAGGGAGGACGTTGGAGACCCAGTACTTC.

This chain joins TRBV7-2 and TRBJ1-5; TRBD1 aligns across 8 bases. The CDR3 consists of 15 residues. CDR1 and CDR2 (germline): SGHTA, FQGNSA. The V segment lost 8 bases and the J segment 6 bases; nucleotides outside the gene matches: 12. For the CDR3, the DNA is TGTGCCAGCTCGCCATTGCAGGGGGCACCTCAGCCCCAGCATTTT. Protein sequence: CASSPLQGAPQPQHF.

The V and J genes are TRBV5-1 and TRBJ1-1; 7 bases are shared with TRBD1. This CDR3 comprises 19 residues. From germline, CDR1 is SGHRS and CDR2 YFSETQ. V dropped 0 bases and J dropped 0; count of bases not matched to a gene: 14. The CDR3 region has the DNA TGCGCCAGCAGCTTGGTAAGGTTAAAGCAGGGACAGTTGAACACTGAAGCTTTCTTT. Its protein product is CASSLVRLKQGQLNTEAFF.

This clonotype was seen a handful of times. This chain links TRBV6-1 with TRBJ2-6; D unclear. V lost 6 bases and J 4 bases, leaving 10 bases between the germline ends. The CDR3 spans 14 residues. Germline CDR1 is MNHNS and CDR2 is SASEGT. CDR3 nucleotides: TGTGCCAGCAGCTGGGTCGCGGGGGCCAACGTCCTGACTTTC. Translated, it gives CASSWVAGANVLTF.

This clonotype appeared a few times. The chain recombines TRBV7-8 with TRBJ2-3; 8 nucleotides match TRBD2. The trim removed 9 bases at V and 0 bases at J, leaving 2 bases unmatched. Germline loops: CDR1 SGHVS, CDR2 FQNEAQ. There are 13 residues in the CDR3. CDR3 protein: CASREGSTDTQYF. The DNA for the CDR3 is TGTGCCAGTCGGGAGGGGAGCACAGATACGCAGTATTTT.

The sample holds many counts of this clonotype. The chain couples TRBV5-1 to TRBJ1-1; 7 positions match TRBD1. CDR1 SGHRS and CDR2 YFSETQ come from the germline V gene. This CDR3 contains 16 residues. DNA of the CDR3: TGCCCCGCTACAAGCGGGACAGAAGAACCAAACACTGAAGCTTTCTTT. This codes for CPATSGTEEPNTEAFF. Drawing the rest from reference TRBV5-1 and TRBJ1-1, the complete variable domain is KAGVTQTPRYLIKTRGQQVTLSCSPISGHRSVSWYQQTPGQGLQFLFEYFSETQRNKGNFPGRFSGRQFSNSRSEMNVSTLELGDSALYLCPATSGTEEPNTEAFFGQGTRLTVV.

The chain carries TRBV7-9 and TRBJ1-4; 9 positions agree with TRBD1. V trimming: 5 bases; J trimming: 8 bases; junction bases outside the gene matches: 9. Germline lookup yields CDR1 SEHNR and CDR2 FQNEAQ (reference sequence). The CDR3 covers 15 residues. The CDR3 DNA follows: TGTGCCAGCAGCGCCCGGGACAGGGCCGGGGAAAAACTGTTTTTT. The encoded protein is CASSARDRAGEKLFF.

The sample holds many counts of this clonotype. This chain uses TRBV7-9 with TRBJ2-1; D may be TRBD1 (6 bases). The V gene's germline CDR1 is SEHNR and CDR2 FQNEAQ (reference sequence). The CDR3 is 16 amino acids. Trimming removed 0 bases at V and 4 bases at J, with 13 bases between. DNA of the CDR3: TGTGCCAGCAGCTTAGCGCTGGGGGCATCTTACAATGAGCAGTTCTTC. Translating it yields CASSLALGASYNEQFF.

The rearrangement uses TRBV30 and TRBJ1-1; possibly TRBD1 for D (5 bases). V was cut by 7 bases and J by 5 bases, with 11 bases left in between. This CDR3 contains 11 residues. Germline V gene sequence: CDR1 GTSNPN, CDR2 SVGIG (reference sequence). CDR3 sequence: CALDSLTEAFF. The CDR3 nucleotides read TGTGCCTTAGACAGTCTGACTGAAGCTTTCTTT.

Ten or more counts support this clonotype. In DNA form, the CDR3 reads TGTGCCAGCAGTTTGGGGGCCTACGAGCAGTACTTC. Its translation: CASSLGAYEQYF. V usage is TRBV12-3 or TRBV12-4 and J usage is TRBJ2-7; D possibly uses TRBD1 or TRBD2 (5 bases each). The CDR3 extends over 12 amino acids. V lost 3 bases to trimming and J lost 2 bases, with 5 bases between them.

Many counts were recorded for this clonotype. The J gene is TRBJ2-1, the V gene TRBV6-4; tentatively, D is TRBD1 or TRBD2 (5 bases each). CDR3 size: 14 residues. In germline, CDR1 is MRHNA, CDR2 SNTAGT. Trimming stripped 5 bases from V and 5 bases from J, with 13 bases between. The CDR3 DNA reads TGTGCCAGCAGTCTTACCGGGACCAACAATGAGCAGTTCTTC. Amino acids: CASSLTGTNNEQFF.

This chain uses TRBV24-1 with TRBJ2-1; D call uncertain. V was cut by 0 bases and J by 5 bases, with 4 bases left in between. CDR1 and CDR2 from the germline V gene are KGHDR and SFDVKD. The CDR3 consists of 13 residues. CDR3 sequence reads: CATSDLGHNEQFF. CDR3 DNA: TGTGCCACCAGTGATTTGGGACACAATGAGCAGTTCTTC.

V usage is TRBV11-2 and J usage is TRBJ2-1, with 13 bases fitting TRBD2. The ends lost 3 bases at V and 6 bases at J; junction bases unmatched: 2. Looked up from germline, CDR1 is SGHAT and CDR2 is FQNNGV. This CDR3 has 15 amino acids. The CDR3 DNA reads as TGTGCCAGCAGCTTGGGACTAGCGGGGATCAATGAGCAGTTCTTC. Amino acid sequence: CASSLGLAGINEQFF.

The gene calls are TRBV27 and TRBJ2-1; no definite D call. V gave up 8 bases and J gave up 13 bases, with 24 bases separating them. There are 14 residues in the CDR3. Germline V CDR1 and CDR2: MNHEY, SMNVEV (reference sequence). CDR3 DNA sequence: TGTGCCAGCTCCCCCCGACGTTCGGGTCATTTTCAGTTCTTC. This encodes CASSPRRSGHFQFF.

The chain employs TRBV6-5 and TRBJ1-4; D is perhaps TRBD1 (5 bases). The CDR3 sequence is 15 residues long. Trimming left V 2 bases short and J 7 bases short, with 14 bases between. From germline, CDR1 is MNHEY and CDR2 SVGAGI. The CDR3 DNA reads TGTGCCAGCAGTTACGACAGCCCGGGGCCTGAAAAACTGTTTTTT. Protein: CASSYDSPGPEKLFF.

The rearrangement links TRBV12-3 or TRBV12-4 to TRBJ1-1; D call uncertain. Trimming cost V 4 bases and J 3 bases, with 12 bases left between them. The CDR3 has 14 residues. DNA for the CDR3: TGTGCCAGCAGTTATCGGTTATCCGACACTGAAGCTTTCTTT. Its protein product is CASSYRLSDTEAFF.

This clonotype was seen more than once but under ten times. This sequence joins TRBV29-1 and TRBJ2-5; possibly TRBD2 for D (5 bases). The CDR3 totals 16 residues. V gave up 4 bases and J gave up 0 bases, with 18 bases separating them. Germline CDR1 and CDR2: SQVTM and ANQGSEA. The CDR3 DNA reads as TGCAGCGTTGGCCTTTTGGGAGCGACGTACCAAGAGACCCAGTACTTC. Amino acid sequence: CSVGLLGATYQETQYF.

This clonotype was seen many times. V usage is TRBV7-9 and J usage is TRBJ2-5; D assignment may be TRBD1 or TRBD2 (5 bases each). The ends were cut back, 5 bases at V and 9 bases at J, with 7 bases in the middle. The CDR3 extends over 10 amino acids. Germline V gene lookup returns CDR1 SEHNR and CDR2 FQNEAQ (reference sequence). Written as DNA, the CDR3 is TGTGCCAGCAGCCGGGACGCCCAGTACTTC. Its translation: CASSRDAQYF.

The CDR3 DNA follows: TGTGCTAGTGGTTGGCAGGCGAACACTGAAGCTTTCTTT. The encoded protein is CASGWQANTEAFF. This chain joins TRBV12-5 and TRBJ1-1; D unclear. This CDR3 spans 13 amino acids. V was clipped by 4 bases and J by 1 base, with 7 bases between them. Germline CDR1 LGHNT, CDR2 FRNRAP. Full variable domain (missing parts from reference TRBV12-5 and TRBJ1-1): DARVTQTPRHKVTEMGQEVTMRCQPILGHNTVFWYRQTMMQGLELLAYFRNRAPLDDSGMPKDRFSAEMPDATLATLKIQPSEPRDSAVYFCASGWQANTEAFFGQGTRLTVV.

The chain uses TRBV25-1 and TRBJ2-5, with TRBD2 matching over 7 bases. The CDR3 sequence is 14 residues long. CDR1 is MGHDK and CDR2 is SYGVNS in the germline V gene. After removal of 8 bases from V and 3 bases from J, the junction contained 9 bases not matched to a gene. CDR3 loop: CASRGRLAKETQYF. The CDR3 bases are TGTGCCAGCCGGGGTAGACTAGCAAAAGAGACCCAGTACTTC.

The genes are TRBV29-1 and TRBJ2-7; 10 positions agree with TRBD1. The CDR3 spans 14 residues. The germline CDR1 and CDR2 sequences are SQVTM and ANQGSEA. Germline trimming cut 3 bases from V and 5 bases from J; bases unmatched to any gene: 7. The CDR3 region has the DNA TGCAGCGTTGACCCCGGGACAGGGGTTGACGAGCAGTACTTC. Amino acid sequence: CSVDPGTGVDEQYF.

This sequence joins TRBV29-1 and TRBJ2-7; tentatively, D is TRBD2 (7 bases). This CDR3 spans 13 amino acids. V was trimmed by 6 bases and J by 2 bases, leaving 14 bases between them. Germline values: CDR1 SQVTM, CDR2 ANQGSEA. DNA of the CDR3: TGCAGCGTCTCCGGCGGGGGCGCCTACGAGCAGTACTTC. This translates into CSVSGGGAYEQYF.